The 2 T cell receptor beta chains in this list originate from one sample, sequenced in a study of T cell repertoires in cytomegalovirus infection. TCRdb re-called the reads through MiXCR, storing one row per CDR3 protein. In the table there are 600,000 to 700,000 distinct CDR3 sequences, around 35% of which are singletons. These TCRs are of unknown antigen specificity. Source: cultured PBMCs, taken from culture after CMV antigen stimulation. The receptors here all came from a human donor in good health (CMV status not recorded). Some clones in this sample may be carry-over from other donors' samples.

V is TRBV6-5 and J is TRBJ1-5; 8 bases match TRBD1. Unmatched junction bases numbered 7, after V lost 6 bases and J lost 6 bases. The CDR3 length is 14 residues. The germline gives CDR1 MNHEY, CDR2 SVGAGI. CDR3 nucleotides: TGTGCCAGCAGGCGGACAGGGTTTGGTCAGCCCCAGCATTTT. Its translation is CASRRTGFGQPQHF.

The V call is TRBV11-2, the J call TRBJ1-4, with D maybe TRBD1 (5 bases). The length of the CDR3 is 15 residues. Germline V gene data show CDR1 as SGHAT and CDR2 as FQNNGV. Trimming pared 5 bases from V and 6 bases from J, leaving 16 bases between. The CDR3 DNA reads as TGTGCCAGCAGCCCCCCCGGGACCGTCCATGAAAAACTGTTTTTT. Protein sequence: CASSPPGTVHEKLFF.